This T cell receptor (beta chain) was found in a study of cytomegalovirus exposure and HLA in healthy donors. The PCR contained 60 Vbeta and 13 Jbeta primers. The assay was immunoSEQ multiplex PCR, and TCRdb's table has in-frame clones only and misses some. In the table there are about 130,000 clones, about 10% of which are singletons. Ten or more counts support this clone. Within the sample, other DNA sequences also encode this same CDR3. The CDR3 sequence is 16 residues long. Per the germline V gene, CDR1 is LNHDA and CDR2 is SQIVND (reference sequence). The V end was cut by 3 bases, the J end by 0 bases, with 11 bases between.

The rearrangement links TRBV19 to TRBJ1-4, with D possibly being TRBD1 (6 bases). This TCR was sampled from a woman aged 40 to 50 in good health and CMV-seropositive. Sequencing was done on a sample of PBMCs. CDR3 sequence (DNA): TGTGCCAGTAGTATCCGGGGGGCCGCAACTAATGAAAAACTGTTTTTT. It yields the protein CASSIRGAATNEKLFF.